The table lists the clone carrying this T cell receptor (beta chain) with many counts. These data are taken from a study of neurological immune-mediated disorders. Synthesis of cDNA was performed by 5'RACE using 10-nucleotide random UMIs. In TCRdb, the 5' RACE reads were re-called with MiXCR into one record per CDR3 protein. The sample includes about 49,000 distinct CDR3 sequences, over 8% of them seen just once. Germline CDR1 and CDR2: SGHAT and FQNNGV. The CDR3 has 14 residues. V shed 5 bases and J shed 5 bases, with 16 bases lying between them. Time point of the sample: longitudinal time-point 1 (baseline). Among the participants, healthy controls were blood bank volunteers in Maryland, USA.

The source is a woman between 40 and 55 years old in good health. The sequencing input was PBMCs. The rearrangement joins TRBV11-2 to TRBJ2-7; D is possibly TRBD1 (6 bases). The DNA of the CDR3 is TGTGCCAGCAGCCCCCGGGACAAGTACGACGAGCAGTACTTC. Its translation is CASSPRDKYDEQYF.